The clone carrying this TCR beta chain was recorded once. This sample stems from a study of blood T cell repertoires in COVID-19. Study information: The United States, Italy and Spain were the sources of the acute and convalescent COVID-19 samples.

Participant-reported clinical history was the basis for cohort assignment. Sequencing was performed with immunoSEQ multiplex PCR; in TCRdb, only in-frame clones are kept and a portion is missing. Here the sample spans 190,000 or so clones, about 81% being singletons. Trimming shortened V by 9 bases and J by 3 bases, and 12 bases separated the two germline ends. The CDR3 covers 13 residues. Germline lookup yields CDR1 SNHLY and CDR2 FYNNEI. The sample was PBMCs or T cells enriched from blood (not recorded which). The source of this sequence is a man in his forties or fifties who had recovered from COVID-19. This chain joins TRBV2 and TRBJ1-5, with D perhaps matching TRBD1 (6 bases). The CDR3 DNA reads TGTGCCAGTAACGGGACACCCAATCAGCCCCAGCATTTT. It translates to CASNGTPNQPQHF.